These 25 T cell receptor beta chains originate from one sample sequenced in a study of identical twins. Via MiXCR, TCRdb re-called the 5' RACE reads, giving one row per CDR3 protein. Among more than 1.5 million distinct CDR3 sequences, about 32% were seen once, and the ten largest hold less than 0.35%. Sequencing was performed on cord blood. These receptors were obtained from a newborn girl in good health.

The chain carries TRBV7-9 and TRBJ1-1; 10 nucleotides match TRBD1. Trimming at V came to 10 bases and at J to 5 bases, leaving 7 bases not matched to a gene. The germline CDR1 and CDR2 sequences are SEHNR and FQNEAQ (reference sequence). CDR3 length: 13 amino acids. The CDR3 DNA reads TGTGCCACCAAGGACAGGGGGGGGACTGAAGCTTTCTTT. This sequence encodes CATKDRGGTEAFF.

This sequence joins TRBV6-5 and TRBJ1-1; perhaps TRBD1 as D (6 bases). The V gene lost 5 bases and the J gene lost 4 bases, with 14 bases spanning the gap. This CDR3 region has 14 residues. Germline V gene lookup returns CDR1 MNHEY and CDR2 SVGAGI. Here the CDR3 reads CASSRKTGVTEAFF. The CDR3 region has the DNA TGTGCCAGCAGTCGTAAGACAGGCGTCACTGAAGCTTTCTTT.

This clonotype occurred a few times. The chain combines TRBV10-3 with TRBJ2-3; 12 positions agree with TRBD1. Germline V gene data show CDR1 as ENHRY and CDR2 as SYGVKD. The CDR3 length is 15 residues. The J segment lost 4 bases and the V segment lost 7 bases, leaving 6 bases of the junction unmatched. In nucleotides, the CDR3 is TGTGCCATCAAGTACGGGACAGGGGGCGCAGATACGCAGTATTTT. Its translation is CAIKYGTGGADTQYF.

This clonotype was seen only a few times. This rearrangement joins TRBV27 to TRBJ2-5; D not certain. Germline lookup yields CDR1 MNHEY and CDR2 SMNVEV (reference sequence). Trimming pared 7 bases from V and 3 bases from J, leaving 27 bases between. The CDR3 totals 18 residues. The DNA of the CDR3 is TGTGCCAGCATGCGGTGGGATAACATAAAAAGTAGAAAAGAGACCCAGTACTTC. Its protein product is CASMRWDNIKSRKETQYF.

The chain couples TRBV10-3 to TRBJ2-1; the D gene is possibly TRBD2 (6 bases). The germline CDR1 and CDR2 sequences are ENHRY and SYGVKD. The CDR3 sequence is 15 residues long. V lost 7 bases, J lost 5 bases, and 18 bases lay in between. CDR3 nucleotides: TGTGCCATCAAGCGGGTCTCTCATAGGGACAATGAGCAGTTCTTC. This codes for CAIKRVSHRDNEQFF.

The sample holds a few counts of this clonotype. The chain couples TRBV28 to TRBJ2-3, with D possibly matching TRBD2 (6 bases). V was cut by 3 bases and J by 6 bases, with 16 bases left in between. CDR1 is MDHEN and CDR2 is SYDVKM in the germline V gene. This CDR3 is 15 amino acids long. Here the CDR3 DNA reads TGTGCCAGCAGTTTGTTGTCAGGGAGGTCCGATACGCAGTATTTT. It codes for CASSLLSGRSDTQYF.

This sequence joins TRBV5-1 and TRBJ2-4; tentative D call: TRBD1 (6 bases). Germline V gene sequence: CDR1 SGHRS, CDR2 YFSETQ. CDR3 length: 13 amino acids. V shed 0 bases and J shed 13 bases, with 14 bases lying between them. The CDR3 DNA reads as TGCGCCAGCAGCTTGGGACGGACAGATGAGCAGTACTTC. Its protein product is CASSLGRTDEQYF.

This chain connects TRBV27 to TRBJ2-1; 11 bases agree with TRBD2. The CDR3 is 19 amino acids. Germline V CDR1 and CDR2: MNHEY, SMNVEV (reference sequence). The V segment lost 7 bases and the J segment 0 bases; nucleotides outside the gene matches: 14. The DNA of the CDR3 is TGTGCCAGCATCGAAAGGGCTAGCGGGAGGTCTTACTCCTACAATGAGCAGTTCTTC. The encoded protein is CASIERASGRSYSYNEQFF.

The chain employs TRBV7-9 and TRBJ1-4; D perhaps matches TRBD1 (5 bases). V gave up 5 bases and J gave up 4 bases, with 14 bases separating them. The CDR3 runs to 15 residues. CDR1 and CDR2 from the germline V gene are SEHNR and FQNEAQ (reference sequence). This CDR3 reads CASSPRWGVNEKLFF. The CDR3 DNA reads as TGTGCCAGCAGCCCCCGGTGGGGCGTTAATGAAAAACTGTTTTTT. Filled out from reference TRBV7-9 and TRBJ1-4, the complete variable domain reads DTGVSQNPRHKITKRGQNVTFRCDPISEHNRLYWYRQTLGQGPEFLTYFQNEAQLEKSRLLSDRFSAERPKGSFSTLEIQRTEQGDSAMYLCASSPRWGVNEKLFFGSGTQLSVL.

J is TRBJ2-7 and V is TRBV20-1; 7 positions match TRBD1. The length of the CDR3 is 15 residues. Germline lookup yields CDR1 DFQATT and CDR2 SNEGSKA (reference sequence). J gave up 0 bases and V 1 base, and 6 bases lay outside the gene matches. CDR3 loop: CSARATGSSSYEQYF. DNA of the CDR3: TGCAGTGCTAGAGCGACAGGGTCGAGCTCCTACGAGCAGTACTTC.

The CDR3 bases are TGTGCCAGCAGCCAAGCGGGGGTGGCAGGGTTTGAAAAACTGTTTTTT. It codes for CASSQAGVAGFEKLFF. The chain uses TRBV3-1 and TRBJ1-4, with a possible D match to TRBD1 (5 bases). The CDR3 totals 16 residues. Trimming removed 1 base from V and 7 bases from J, with 16 bases in between. CDR1 LGHDT and CDR2 YNNKEL come from the germline V gene (reference sequence).

The table lists this clonotype with a few counts. The chain couples TRBV29-1 to TRBJ1-1; 8 nucleotides agree with TRBD1. The germline V gene has CDR1 SQVTM and CDR2 ANQGSEA. There are 13 residues in the CDR3. Losses at the gene ends were 3 bases for V and 3 bases for J; bases not matched to a gene: 3. CDR3 region: CSVDSTGDTEAFF. CDR3 coding DNA: TGCAGCGTTGACTCGACAGGGGACACTGAAGCTTTCTTT. Complete variable domain (other parts from reference TRBV29-1 and TRBJ1-1): SAVISQKPSRDICQRGTSLTIQCQVDSQVTMMFWYRQQPGQSLTLIATANQGSEATYESGFVIDKFPISRPNLTFSTLTVSNMSPEDSSIYLCSVDSTGDTEAFFGQGTRLTVV.

This clonotype was recorded a few times. This rearrangement joins TRBV20-1 to TRBJ2-3; a possible D gene is TRBD1 (5 bases). From germline, CDR1 is DFQATT and CDR2 SNEGSKA (reference sequence). V was trimmed by 0 bases and J by 5 bases, leaving 15 bases between them. The CDR3 has 15 amino acids. The CDR3, as DNA: TGCAGTGCTAGAGATTCCAGGACACTGGGAGATACGCAGTATTTT. Encoded protein: CSARDSRTLGDTQYF.

This clonotype occurred a few times. The rearrangement joins TRBV3-1 to TRBJ2-7; 7 nucleotides agree with TRBD1. Per the germline V gene, CDR1 is LGHDT and CDR2 is YNNKEL (reference sequence). CDR3 length: 15 amino acids. Germline trimming cut 3 bases from V and 0 bases from J; bases unmatched to any gene: 5. The CDR3 spells CASSQTGSSSYEQYF. The CDR3 DNA reads TGTGCCAGCAGCCAGACAGGGAGTAGCTCCTACGAGCAGTACTTC.

Only a few counts were recorded for this clonotype. The J gene is TRBJ2-7, the V gene TRBV4-1; D remains ambiguous. Germline CDR1 reads MGHRA; CDR2 reads YSYEKL. Trimming left V 1 base short and J 2 bases short, with 6 bases between. This CDR3 is 13 amino acids long. The DNA for the CDR3 is TGCGCCAGCAGCCAAGTCTACACCTACGAGCAGTACTTC. Translated: CASSQVYTYEQYF.

This clonotype has a count of ten or more. CDR3 in DNA: TGCAGCGACGGGACAGGGTATGGCTACACCTTC. It encodes CSDGTGYGYTF. The chain uses TRBV29-1 and TRBJ1-2; 9 bases agree with TRBD1. Germline CDR1 SQVTM, CDR2 ANQGSEA. There are 11 residues in the CDR3. V gave up 7 bases and J gave up 5 bases; unmatched junction bases: 2.

This chain connects TRBV12-3 or TRBV12-4 to TRBJ2-1, with D hard to call. The end of the DNA fits TRBJ2-7 better, so the J call may be wrong. CDR3 length: 15 residues. The CDR3 loop reads CASSLRRATYNEQYF. As DNA, the CDR3 is TGTGCCAGCAGTTTGAGAAGGGCAACCTACAATGAGCAGTACTTC.

The table lists this clonotype with a few counts. CDR3 amino acids: CASSVGGGPIIQQETQYF. DNA of the CDR3: TGTGCCAGCAGCGTAGGAGGCGGGCCAATTATACAACAAGAGACCCAGTACTTC. The V call is TRBV9, the J call TRBJ2-5; D may be TRBD2 (5 bases). V gave up 0 bases and J gave up 2 bases, with 20 bases separating them. Per germline, CDR1 SGDLS and CDR2 YYNGEE. This CDR3 spans 18 amino acids.

The V gene is TRBV7-9, the J gene TRBJ2-3, with D possibly matching TRBD1 (6 bases). Germline lookup yields CDR1 SEHNR and CDR2 FQNEAQ (reference sequence). Trimming took off 7 bases at V and 1 base at J, with 15 bases between the two ends. The CDR3 length is 15 residues. Here the CDR3 DNA reads TGTGCCAGCACCCTGAACCGACAGGGCACAGATACGCAGTATTTT. Encoded protein: CASTLNRQGTDTQYF.

The rearrangement uses TRBV20-1 and TRBJ2-7; 11 nucleotides agree with TRBD2. The CDR3 runs 15 residues. Germline V gene sequence: CDR1 DFQATT, CDR2 SNEGSKA (reference sequence). After removal of 0 bases from V and 3 bases from J, the junction contained 4 bases not matched to a gene. CDR3 nucleotide sequence: TGCAGTGCTAGAGATGGACTAGCGGGTCGCTACGAGCAGTACTTC. Its translation: CSARDGLAGRYEQYF.

This sequence joins TRBV20-1 and TRBJ1-3; no reliable D call. CDR3 length equals 16 residues. V was cut by 0 bases and J by 0 bases, with 12 bases left in between. Per germline, CDR1 DFQATT and CDR2 SNEGSKA (reference sequence). CDR3 coding DNA: TGCAGTGCTAGAGAGGGCAGTTCCTCCTCTGGAAACACCATATATTTT. Translating it yields CSAREGSSSSGNTIYF.

This clonotype occurred a few times. Mismatch with germline at one junction end may stem from a read error. The rearrangement joins TRBV5-1 to TRBJ1-6, with D possibly matching TRBD1 (6 bases). CDR1 SGHRS and CDR2 YFSETQ come from the germline V gene. The CDR3 totals 14 residues. Here the CDR3 reads CASSLDSDNSPLHF. The DNA of the CDR3 is TGCGCCAGCAGCCTGGACAGTGATAATTCGCCCCTCCACTTT.

Only a few counts were recorded for this clonotype. The rearrangement uses TRBV27 and TRBJ1-6; the match to TRBD1 covers 8 bases. CDR1 and CDR2 from the germline V gene are MNHEY and SMNVEV (reference sequence). V was pared by 5 bases and J by 10 bases, with 10 bases of the junction left unmatched. The CDR3 totals 15 residues. The CDR3 spells CASSTRDRSGSPLHF. CDR3 bases: TGTGCCAGCAGTACCCGGGACAGGTCTGGCTCACCCCTCCACTTT.

V is TRBV2 and J is TRBJ1-2; unclear D gene. CDR3 size: 11 residues. Trimming cost V 8 bases and J 8 bases, with 12 bases left between them. CDR1 and CDR2 (germline): SNHLY, FYNNEI. The CDR3 DNA is TGTGCCAGCCAAAGGGAGCGGGGCTACACCTTC. It encodes CASQRERGYTF.

This clonotype was seen a handful of times. The chain uses TRBV15 and TRBJ2-5; D is ambiguous. Germline V CDR1 and CDR2: LNHNV, YYDKDF (reference sequence). With 1 base removed from V and 1 base from J, the gap between germline ends came to 7 bases. This CDR3 has 14 amino acids. The CDR3 reads CATSRATPQETQYF. The CDR3 bases are TGTGCCACCAGCAGAGCCACCCCCCAAGAGACCCAGTACTTC. Full variable domain (remainder filled in from reference TRBV15 and TRBJ2-5): DAMVIQNPRYQVTQFGKPVTLSCSQTLNHNVMYWYQQKSSQAPKLLFHYYDKDFNNEADTPDNFQSRRPNTSFCFLDIRSPGLGDTAMYLCATSRATPQETQYFGPGTRLLVL.